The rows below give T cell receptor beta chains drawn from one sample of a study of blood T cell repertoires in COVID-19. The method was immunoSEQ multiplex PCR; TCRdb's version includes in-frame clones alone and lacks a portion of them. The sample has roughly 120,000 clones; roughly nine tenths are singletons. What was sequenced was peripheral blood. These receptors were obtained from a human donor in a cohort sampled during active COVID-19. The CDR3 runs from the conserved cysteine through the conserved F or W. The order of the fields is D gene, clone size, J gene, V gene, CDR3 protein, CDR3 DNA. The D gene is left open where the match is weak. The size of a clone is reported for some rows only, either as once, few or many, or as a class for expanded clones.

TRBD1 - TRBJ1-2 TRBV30 CAWSVTGTGGAGGYTF TGTGCCTGGAGTGTAACCGGGACAGGGGGCGCGGGTGGCTACACCTTC
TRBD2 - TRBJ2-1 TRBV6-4 CASSEGSGSGNEQFF TGTGCCAGCAGTGAAGGAAGCGGGAGTGGCAATGAGCAGTTCTTC
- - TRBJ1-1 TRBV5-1 CASSFRTNTEAFF TGCGCCAGCAGCTTCAGAACGAACACTGAAGCTTTCTTT
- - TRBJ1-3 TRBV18 CASSPTGANSGNTIYF TGTGCCAGCTCCCCTACGGGAGCAAACTCTGGAAACACCATATATTTT
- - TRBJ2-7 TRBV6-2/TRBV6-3 CASSYRVFFEQYF TGTGCCAGCAGTTACCGGGTTTTTTTCGAGCAGTACTTC
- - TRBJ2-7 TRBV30 CAWSVLGGAYEQYF TGTGCCTGGAGTGTACTAGGGGGAGCCTACGAGCAGTACTTC
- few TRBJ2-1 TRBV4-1 CASSDTGTPYNEQFF TGCGCCAGCAGTGACACCGGGACACCCTACAATGAGCAGTTCTTC
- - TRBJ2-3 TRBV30 CAWRRVADTQYF TGTGCCTGGAGGAGGGTAGCAGATACGCAGTATTTT
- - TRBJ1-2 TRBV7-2 CASSFSSYGYTF TGTGCCAGCAGCTTTAGCAGTTATGGCTACACCTTC
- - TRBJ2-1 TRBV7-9 CASRPRDMDYNEQFF TGTGCCAGCAGACCCCGGGACATGGACTACAATGAGCAGTTCTTC
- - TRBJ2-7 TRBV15 CATSRGGPPHEQYF TGTGCCACCAGCAGGGGGGGGCCGCCCCACGAGCAGTACTTC
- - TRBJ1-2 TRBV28 CASTLEYGRAGSGYTF TGTGCCAGCACTCTGGAATATGGACGGGCGGGGAGTGGCTACACCTTC
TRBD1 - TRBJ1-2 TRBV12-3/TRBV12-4 CASSFDRVEGYTF TGTGCCAGCAGTTTCGACAGGGTCGAGGGCTACACCTTC
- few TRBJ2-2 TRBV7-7 CASSSQGHINTGELFF TGTGCCAGCAGCTCACAGGGCCACATCAACACCGGGGAGCTGTTTTTT
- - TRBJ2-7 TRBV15 CATSRVQLYEQYF TGTGCCACCAGCAGAGTACAGTTATACGAGCAGTACTTC
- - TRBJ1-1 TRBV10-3 CAISEGRGSATEAFF TGTGCCATCAGTGAAGGGCGGGGGTCAGCCACTGAAGCTTTCTTT
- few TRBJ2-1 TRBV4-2 CASSQTGTQAGNEQFF TGTGCCAGCAGCCAAACCGGGACTCAGGCGGGGAATGAGCAGTTCTTC
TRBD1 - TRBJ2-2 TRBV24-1 CATGRPGQKTGELFF TGTGCCACCGGTCGGCCGGGACAGAAAACCGGGGAGCTGTTTTTT
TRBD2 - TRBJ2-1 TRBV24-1 CATSGYPGTSGRKYNEQFF TGTGCCACCAGTGGGTATCCCGGGACTAGCGGGAGGAAGTACAATGAGCAGTTCTTC
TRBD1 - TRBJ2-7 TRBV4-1 CASSQERDSAYEQYF TGCGCCAGCAGCCAAGAAAGGGACAGCGCCTACGAGCAGTACTTC
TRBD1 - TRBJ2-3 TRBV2 CASSDVGGAVADTQYF TGTGCCAGCAGTGACGTAGGGGGCGCGGTAGCAGATACGCAGTATTTT
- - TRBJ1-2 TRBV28 CASSTGGLDGYTF TGTGCCAGCAGCACCGGGGGGCTCGATGGCTACACCTTC
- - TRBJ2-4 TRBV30 CAWSVELAKNIQYF TGTGCCTGGAGTGTAGAGCTAGCCAAAAACATTCAGTACTTC
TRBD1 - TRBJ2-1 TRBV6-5 CASSTRTGEAEQFF TGTGCCAGCAGTACCCGGACAGGGGAGGCTGAGCAGTTCTTC
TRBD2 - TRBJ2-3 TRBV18 CASGETSGQDTQYF TGTGCCAGCGGGGAGACTAGCGGACAAGATACGCAGTATTTT
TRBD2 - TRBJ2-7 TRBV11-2 CASSLVWGSGGPEQYF TGTGCCAGCAGCTTAGTATGGGGTAGCGGGGGACCCGAGCAGTACTTC
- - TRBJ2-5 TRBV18 CASSPSLVPEETQYF TGTGCCAGCTCCCCAAGCTTGGTGCCGGAAGAGACCCAGTACTTC
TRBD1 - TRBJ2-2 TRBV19 CASSPGQGTTGELFF TGTGCCAGTAGTCCCGGACAGGGAACAACCGGGGAGCTGTTTTTT
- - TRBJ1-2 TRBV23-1 CASSRGFYGYTF TGCGCCAGCAGTAGGGGGTTCTATGGCTACACCTTC
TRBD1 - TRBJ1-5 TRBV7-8 CASSITKGAGSQPQHF TGTGCCAGCAGCATAACGAAGGGGGCTGGTAGTCAGCCCCAGCATTTT
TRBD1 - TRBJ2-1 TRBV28 CATKLAGGFYNEQFF TGTGCCACCAAACTTGCAGGGGGCTTCTACAATGAGCAGTTCTTC
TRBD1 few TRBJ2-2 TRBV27 CASRLQGFETGELFF TGTGCCAGCAGACTACAGGGGTTTGAAACCGGGGAGCTGTTTTTT
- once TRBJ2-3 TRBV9 CASSVVVSRTDTQYF TGTGCCAGCAGCGTAGTGGTATCTAGAACCGATACGCAGTATTTT
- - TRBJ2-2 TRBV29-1 CSVGTLRDTGELFF TGCAGCGTTGGGACCCTCAGGGACACCGGGGAGCTGTTTTTT
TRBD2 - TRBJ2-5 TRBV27 CASSPHGTSGRADLGKTQYF TGTGCCAGCAGTCCACATGGGACTAGCGGGAGGGCAGATTTAGGGAAGACCCAGTACTTC
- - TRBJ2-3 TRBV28 CASSSNRVFDTQYF TGTGCCAGCAGTTCCAACAGGGTTTTTGATACGCAGTATTTT
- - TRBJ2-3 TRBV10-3 CAISERDTDTQYF TGTGCCATCAGTGAGCGGGACACAGATACGCAGTATTTT
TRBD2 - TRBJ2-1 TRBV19 CASRPAGGRNEQFF TGTGCCAGTCGGCCAGCGGGAGGCAGGAATGAGCAGTTCTTC
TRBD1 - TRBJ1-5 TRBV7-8 CASSSGGVSNQPQHF TGTGCCAGCAGCTCAGGGGGCGTGAGCAATCAGCCCCAGCATTTT
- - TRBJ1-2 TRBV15 CATSRDLAGAYGYTF TGTGCCACCAGCAGAGATTTGGCAGGGGCCTATGGCTACACCTTC
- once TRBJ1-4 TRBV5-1 CASSWAGDATNEKLFF TGCGCCAGCAGCTGGGCCGGGGATGCAACTAATGAAAAACTGTTTTTT
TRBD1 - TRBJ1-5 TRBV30 CAWEGTGNQPQHF TGTGCCTGGGAGGGGACAGGGAATCAGCCCCAGCATTTT
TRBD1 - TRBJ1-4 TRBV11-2 CASSHGQGWEEKLFF TGTGCCAGCAGCCACGGACAGGGGTGGGAGGAAAAACTGTTTTTT
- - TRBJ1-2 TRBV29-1 CSVEEAGEGYTF TGCAGCGTTGAAGAGGCAGGGGAAGGCTACACCTTC
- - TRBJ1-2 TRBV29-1 CSVGAADGYTF TGCAGCGTTGGGGCCGCCGATGGCTACACCTTC
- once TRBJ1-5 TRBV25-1 CASSTNNQPQHF TGTGCCAGCAGTACTAATAATCAGCCCCAGCATTTT
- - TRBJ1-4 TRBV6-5 CASVIEALNREKLFF TGTGCCAGCGTAATCGAGGCCCTTAACAGGGAAAAACTGTTTTTT
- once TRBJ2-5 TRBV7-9 CASSSPLGGSETQYF TGTGCCAGCAGCTCCCCCCTCGGAGGGAGCGAGACCCAGTACTTC